The rows below give T cell receptor beta chains drawn from one sample of a study of beta chain features in type 1 diabetes. Data came from immunoSEQ multiplex PCR; TCRdb stores just in-frame clones and leaves some out. The table includes over 350,000 clones, about 15% detected once. Sequencing was done on a sample of naive CD4+ T cells from blood. The receptors here all came from a woman aged 18-29 years in good health. The CDR3 runs from the conserved cysteine through the conserved F or W. Fields, in order: J gene, clone size, D gene, V gene, CDR3 protein, CDR3 DNA. A D gene is named only where the DNA matches it firmly. A row's size may be missing; if present it is once, few, many or a size class.

j_gene: TRBJ1-2; abundance: few; d_gene: TRBD1; v_gene: TRBV7-9; CDR3aa: CASEPGTGDGYGYTF; CDR3nt: TGTGCCAGCGAACCCGGGACAGGGGACGGCTATGGCTACACCTTC
j_gene: TRBJ1-5; abundance: -; d_gene: -; v_gene: TRBV6-5; CDR3aa: CASSSQDSNQPQHF; CDR3nt: TGTGCCAGCAGTTCTCAGGATAGCAATCAGCCCCAGCATTTT
j_gene: TRBJ1-1; abundance: -; d_gene: -; v_gene: TRBV7-9; CDR3aa: CASSQNTEAFF; CDR3nt: TGTGCCAGCAGCCAAAACACTGAAGCTTTCTTT
j_gene: TRBJ2-3; abundance: few; d_gene: -; v_gene: TRBV6-1; CDR3aa: CASSGQAYTDTQYF; CDR3nt: TGTGCCAGCAGTGGCCAGGCCTACACAGATACGCAGTATTTT
j_gene: TRBJ2-1; abundance: -; d_gene: -; v_gene: TRBV14; CDR3aa: CASSGGSGTLLSDNEQFF; CDR3nt: TGTGCCAGCAGTGGTGGATCCGGGACTCTGCTTTCGGACAATGAGCAGTTCTTC
j_gene: TRBJ2-1; abundance: few; d_gene: TRBD2; v_gene: TRBV7-8; CDR3aa: CASSPWTSGRAYNEQFF; CDR3nt: TGTGCCAGCAGCCCGTGGACTAGCGGGAGAGCCTACAATGAGCAGTTCTTC
j_gene: TRBJ1-5; abundance: -; d_gene: -; v_gene: TRBV7-9; CDR3aa: CASSPDFSQPQHF; CDR3nt: TGTGCCAGCAGCCCAGATTTCAGTCAGCCCCAGCATTTT
j_gene: TRBJ2-3; abundance: -; d_gene: TRBD1; v_gene: TRBV6-1; CDR3aa: CASRPGQGPTDTQYF; CDR3nt: TGTGCCAGCAGGCCGGGACAGGGGCCCACAGATACGCAGTATTTT
j_gene: TRBJ1-1; abundance: -; d_gene: TRBD1; v_gene: TRBV5-1; CDR3aa: CASSLMGQAEAFF; CDR3nt: TGCGCCAGCAGCTTGATGGGACAGGCTGAAGCTTTCTTT
j_gene: TRBJ1-1; abundance: -; d_gene: -; v_gene: TRBV7-3; CDR3aa: CASSPYGTINTEAFF; CDR3nt: TGTGCCAGCAGCCCCTACGGGACAATTAACACTGAAGCTTTCTTT
j_gene: TRBJ1-5; abundance: few; d_gene: -; v_gene: TRBV5-6; CDR3aa: CASSLGPFWSNQPQHF; CDR3nt: TGTGCCAGCAGCTTGGGGCCGTTCTGGAGCAATCAGCCCCAGCATTTT
j_gene: TRBJ2-1; abundance: -; d_gene: -; v_gene: TRBV30; CDR3aa: CAWSREGLYNEQFF; CDR3nt: TGTGCCTGGAGCCGTGAGGGCCTCTACAATGAGCAGTTCTTC
j_gene: TRBJ2-1; abundance: few; d_gene: -; v_gene: TRBV7-9; CDR3aa: CASSLRGSPYNEQFF; CDR3nt: TGTGCCAGCAGCTTAAGGGGCAGTCCCTACAATGAGCAGTTCTTC
j_gene: TRBJ2-3; abundance: few; d_gene: TRBD2; v_gene: TRBV5-1; CDR3aa: CASSLLSGRGTDTQYF; CDR3nt: TGCGCCAGCAGCTTACTTAGCGGGCGGGGCACAGATACGCAGTATTTT
j_gene: TRBJ2-2; abundance: few; d_gene: -; v_gene: TRBV25-1; CDR3aa: CASHGGLNTGELFF; CDR3nt: TGTGCCAGCCACGGGGGGCTGAACACCGGGGAGCTGTTTTTT
j_gene: TRBJ2-7; abundance: -; d_gene: -; v_gene: TRBV7-8; CDR3aa: CASRADVANEQYF; CDR3nt: TGTGCCAGCAGAGCCGATGTCGCTAACGAGCAGTACTTC
j_gene: TRBJ2-5; abundance: few; d_gene: -; v_gene: TRBV10-1; CDR3aa: CASSESVETQYF; CDR3nt: TGCGCCAGCAGTGAGTCCGTAGAGACCCAGTACTTC
j_gene: TRBJ2-1; abundance: few; d_gene: TRBD2; v_gene: TRBV7-9; CDR3aa: CASSPRGAGGNEQFF; CDR3nt: TGTGCCAGCAGCCCCCGTGGAGCGGGAGGCAATGAGCAGTTCTTC
j_gene: TRBJ1-5; abundance: -; d_gene: TRBD1; v_gene: TRBV30; CDR3aa: CAWSRTGVQPQHF; CDR3nt: TGTGCCTGGTCACGGACAGGAGTACAGCCCCAGCATTTT
j_gene: TRBJ1-2; abundance: -; d_gene: -; v_gene: TRBV9; CDR3aa: CASSLYRDGYTF; CDR3nt: TGTGCCAGCAGCTTATACAGGGATGGCTACACCTTC
j_gene: TRBJ2-7; abundance: few; d_gene: TRBD2; v_gene: TRBV30; CDR3aa: CAWSVGTSATYEQYF; CDR3nt: TGTGCCTGGAGTGTAGGTACTAGCGCTACCTACGAGCAGTACTTC
j_gene: TRBJ2-2; abundance: -; d_gene: TRBD1; v_gene: TRBV28; CDR3aa: CASLKGQGKTGELFF; CDR3nt: TGTGCCAGCCTCAAGGGACAGGGGAAAACCGGGGAGCTGTTTTTT
j_gene: TRBJ1-1; abundance: few; d_gene: TRBD1; v_gene: TRBV20-1; CDR3aa: CSADGQGRAFF; CDR3nt: TGCAGTGCTGACGGACAGGGCAGAGCTTTCTTT
j_gene: TRBJ1-5; abundance: few; d_gene: -; v_gene: TRBV19; CDR3aa: CASSATASNQPQHF; CDR3nt: TGTGCCAGTAGTGCCACAGCCAGCAATCAGCCCCAGCATTTT
j_gene: TRBJ2-6; abundance: -; d_gene: -; v_gene: TRBV28; CDR3aa: CASASGAEQFRANVLTF; CDR3nt: TGTGCCAGCGCCTCTGGGGCAGAGCAGTTTAGGGCCAACGTCCTGACTTTC
j_gene: TRBJ2-1; abundance: -; d_gene: TRBD2; v_gene: TRBV2; CDR3aa: CASSGTSGRSLGENEQFF; CDR3nt: TGTGCCAGCAGCGGCACGAGCGGGAGAAGTCTTGGGGAGAATGAGCAGTTCTTC
j_gene: TRBJ2-1; abundance: -; d_gene: -; v_gene: TRBV19; CDR3aa: CASSIQGGNEQFF; CDR3nt: TGTGCCAGTAGTATTCAGGGTGGGAATGAGCAGTTCTTC